This entry lists 10 T cell receptor beta chains sequenced from one sample in a study of blood T cell repertoires in COVID-19 (dated by TCRdb to 2018 to 2021). Receptor libraries were prepared by the immunoSEQ multiplex PCR assay. TCRdb took over this immuneACCESS table, retaining in-frame rearrangements with V and J assigned. Such tables are incomplete; in checked studies, under half of the missing clones stem from an unresolved V gene, and the remainder is unexplained. Counted in this sample were tens of thousands of clones; roughly 84% of them appeared once. The ten largest clones add up to approximately 3.7% of the sample. The sequencing sample was made of peripheral blood. The receptors originated from a man between 45 and 60 years old with acute or convalescent COVID-19.

The chain uses TRBV2 and TRBJ2-7; TRBD2 matches at 10 bases. The germline V gene has CDR1 SNHLY and CDR2 FYNNEI. This CDR3 is 14 amino acids long. Trimming took 6 bases from V and 3 from J; bases not matched to a gene: 5. The CDR3, as DNA: TGTGCCAGCAGGGTCTTAGCGGGAGGCTACGAGCAGTACTTC. Its translation: CASRVLAGGYEQYF.

The chain uses TRBV7-9 and TRBJ1-1; TRBD1 might be the D (5 bases). The germline V gene encodes CDR1 SEHNR and CDR2 FQNEAQ (reference sequence). V gave up 5 bases and J gave up 3 bases, with 19 bases separating them. The CDR3 has 16 residues. CDR3 sequence (DNA): TGTGCCAGCAGCCAAATTTCAAAAGGGGCCTACACTGAAGCTTTCTTT. This sequence encodes CASSQISKGAYTEAFF.

J is TRBJ1-2 and V is TRBV14, with D tentatively TRBD1 (5 bases). The CDR3 has 13 amino acids. V was cut by 6 bases and J by 8 bases, with 16 bases left in between. Germline-derived CDR1 and CDR2 are SGHDN and FVKESK. The DNA for the CDR3 is TGTGCCAGCAGACGGACGGGGGAAAACGGCTACACCTTC. It translates to CASRRTGENGYTF.

The chain recombines TRBV9 with TRBJ1-2, with a weak D call TRBD1 (6 bases). The ends were cut back, 0 bases at V and 0 bases at J, with 15 bases in the middle. The CDR3 consists of 17 residues. The V gene's germline CDR1 is SGDLS and CDR2 YYNGEE. CDR3 DNA sequence: TGTGCCAGCAGCGTAGGGCCAGGGGCGCCCTCTAACTATGGCTACACCTTC. Amino acid sequence: CASSVGPGAPSNYGYTF.

This sequence joins TRBV19 and TRBJ2-4; D might be TRBD1 (7 bases). V was cut by 3 bases and J by 0 bases, with 12 bases left in between. Germline V lookup: CDR1 LNHDA, CDR2 SQIVND (reference sequence). The CDR3 extends over 16 amino acids. The CDR3 loop is CASSIRGALAKNIQYF. The CDR3 region has the DNA TGTGCCAGTAGTATCAGGGGGGCCCTAGCCAAAAACATTCAGTACTTC.

V is TRBV6-2 or TRBV6-3 and J is TRBJ2-1; 8 nucleotides match TRBD2. CDR1 MNHEY and CDR2 SVGEGT come from the germline V gene. The ends lost 5 bases at V and 0 bases at J; junction bases unmatched: 3. The CDR3 is 15 amino acids. CDR3: CASSTGTSSYNEQFF. As DNA, the CDR3 is TGTGCCAGCAGTACCGGGACTAGCTCCTACAATGAGCAGTTCTTC.

V is TRBV5-6 and J is TRBJ1-2; TRBD1 agrees at 8 bases. The germline V gene encodes CDR1 SGHDT and CDR2 YYEEEE. CDR3 size: 17 residues. V lost 3 bases to trimming and J lost 3 bases; unmatched junction nucleotides: 13. CDR3 nucleotide sequence: TGTGCCAGCAGCTCCGACAGGGGCGCTGTGGTAGACTATGGCTACACCTTC. It translates to CASSSDRGAVVDYGYTF.

The chain links TRBV11-3 to TRBJ2-3; 9 bases agree with TRBD2. The germline V gene has CDR1 SGHNT and CDR2 YENEEA. Trimming took 1 base from V and 7 from J; bases not matched to a gene: 9. The CDR3 spans 16 residues. The CDR3 DNA follows: TGTGCCAGCAGCTTAGGGCCTAGCGGGGCCAGCAATACGCAGTATTTT. Translating gives CASSLGPSGASNTQYF.

This chain links TRBV28 with TRBJ1-2; 7 bases align to TRBD1. The CDR3 has 15 amino acids. With V trimmed by 4 bases and J by 0 bases, 5 bases remained unmatched. Germline values: CDR1 MDHEN, CDR2 SYDVKM. The CDR3 sequence: CASSSITGANYGYTF. In DNA form, the CDR3 reads TGTGCCAGCAGTTCAATTACAGGGGCTAACTATGGCTACACCTTC.

The rearrangement links TRBV27 to TRBJ2-3; 9 bases agree with TRBD2. The V segment lost 6 bases and the J segment 2 bases; nucleotides outside the gene matches: 6. The CDR3 length is 15 residues. Germline-derived CDR1 and CDR2 are MNHEY and SMNVEV (reference sequence). The CDR3 reads CASRPTSGLTDTQYF. Written as DNA, the CDR3 is TGTGCCAGCAGACCAACTAGCGGGCTCACAGATACGCAGTATTTT.